The 30 T cell receptor beta chains below come from one sample, sequenced in a study of identical twins. TCRdb called the 5' RACE reads again in MiXCR, with one record for every CDR3 protein. The sample yields about 450,000 distinct CDR3 sequences, less than 20% seen once. Specimen: naive T cells sorted from blood. These receptors were obtained from a man between 45 and 60 years old in good health.

This clonotype was detected a few times. This chain links TRBV7-2 with TRBJ2-7; TRBD2 agrees at 13 bases. This CDR3 has 16 amino acids. V lost 5 bases to trimming and J lost 1 base; unmatched junction nucleotides: 5. Germline-derived CDR1 and CDR2 are SGHTA and FQGNSA. Here the CDR3 reads CASSLGTSGASYEQYF. The CDR3 nucleotides read TGTGCCAGCAGCCTGGGGACTAGCGGGGCGTCCTACGAGCAGTACTTC.

This clonotype has a handful of counts. The rearrangement joins TRBV20-1 to TRBJ1-1; perhaps TRBD1 as D (6 bases). The length of the CDR3 is 12 residues. Per germline, CDR1 DFQATT and CDR2 SNEGSKA (reference sequence). Trimming stripped 6 bases from V and 1 base from J, with 9 bases between. CDR3 loop: CSAGQPNTEAFF. CDR3 nucleotide sequence: TGCAGTGCCGGACAGCCGAACACTGAAGCTTTCTTT.

This clonotype was observed at least ten times. The V gene is TRBV5-1, the J gene TRBJ2-2, with unresolved D. The CDR3 consists of 17 residues. The V gene's germline CDR1 is SGHRS and CDR2 YFSETQ. V was pared by 1 base and J by 0 bases, with 13 bases between. In DNA, the CDR3 is TGCGCCAGCAGCTTGTTGTACCCAACAGCGAACACCGGGGAGCTGTTTTTT. It translates to CASSLLYPTANTGELFF. The full variable domain, completed using reference TRBV5-1 and TRBJ2-2, is KAGVTQTPRYLIKTRGQQVTLSCSPISGHRSVSWYQQTPGQGLQFLFEYFSETQRNKGNFPGRFSGRQFSNSRSEMNVSTLELGDSALYLCASSLLYPTANTGELFFGEGSRLTVL.

The chain couples TRBV10-3 to TRBJ2-5; 10 bases agree with TRBD2. With V trimmed by 1 base and J by 4 bases, 6 bases remained unmatched. Germline V gives CDR1 ENHRY, CDR2 SYGVKD. This CDR3 region has 16 residues. CDR3 coding DNA: TGTGCCATCAGTGAGTTGCTGAGCGGGGGGGCAGAGACCCAGTACTTC. This encodes CAISELLSGGAETQYF.

This clonotype was seen only a few times. The gene calls are TRBV7-9 and TRBJ2-7, with TRBD1 matching over 7 bases. Germline V gene data show CDR1 as SEHNR and CDR2 as FQNEAQ (reference sequence). J gave up 6 bases and V 5 bases, and 10 bases lay outside the gene matches. The CDR3 is 14 residues long. In DNA form, the CDR3 reads TGTGCCAGCAGCCCCCGGGACAGTTTGGGCGAGCAGTACTTC. Protein sequence: CASSPRDSLGEQYF.

The V gene is TRBV29-1, the J gene TRBJ2-5, with D perhaps matching TRBD1 (6 bases). This CDR3 is 11 amino acids long. Germline V CDR1 and CDR2: SQVTM, ANQGSEA. The ends were cut back, 3 bases at V and 5 bases at J, with 7 bases in the middle. The CDR3, as DNA: TGCAGCGTTGATACAGGGGAGACCCAGTACTTC. Residues: CSVDTGETQYF.

This clonotype occurred a few times. The chain combines TRBV6-1 with TRBJ1-5, with a weak D call TRBD1 (5 bases). Trimming stripped 10 bases from V and 3 bases from J, with 13 bases between. The CDR3 extends over 13 amino acids. Per the germline V gene, CDR1 is MNHNS and CDR2 is SASEGT. This CDR3 reads CATSWGFNQPQHF. The CDR3 coding sequence is TGTGCCACCTCCTGGGGGTTCAATCAGCCCCAGCATTTT.

The V call is TRBV7-2, the J call TRBJ2-2; D is perhaps TRBD1 (5 bases). This CDR3 is built from 14 residues. The V end was cut by 3 bases, the J end by 5 bases, with 10 bases between. The V gene's germline CDR1 is SGHTA and CDR2 FQGNSA. The DNA for the CDR3 is TGTGCCAGCAGCTTGCTTAAGGGGACCGGGGAGCTGTTTTTT. Encoded protein: CASSLLKGTGELFF.

This clonotype was counted ten times or more. The chain links TRBV27 to TRBJ1-5; D gene unclear. The CDR3 is made up of 13 amino acids. From germline, CDR1 is MNHEY and CDR2 SMNVEV (reference sequence). V was shortened by 1 base and J by 6 bases, with 7 bases between the two germline ends. The CDR3 spells CASSLWGSQPQHF. In DNA form, the CDR3 reads TGTGCCAGCAGTTTATGGGGAAGTCAGCCCCAGCATTTT.

There are a few counts of this clonotype. The rearrangement links TRBV7-2 to TRBJ1-6; no reliable D call. Trimming shortened V by 1 base and J by 9 bases, and 13 bases separated the two germline ends. The CDR3 is 15 residues long. From germline, CDR1 is SGHTA and CDR2 FQGNSA. The DNA for the CDR3 is TGTGCCAGCAGCTTAGAGGGCGGGGTTCGTTCACCCCTCCACTTT. Encoded protein: CASSLEGGVRSPLHF.

This clonotype was picked up many times. V gene TRBV20-1 combines with J gene TRBJ2-1, with 13 bases lining up with TRBD2. Germline values: CDR1 DFQATT, CDR2 SNEGSKA (reference sequence). V shed 7 bases and J 8 bases; nucleotides not matched to a gene: 23. The CDR3 totals 19 residues. The CDR3 here is CSVTPIRLAGGIDIHEQFF. The CDR3 region has the DNA TGCAGTGTCACCCCAATTCGACTAGCGGGGGGAATCGACATTCATGAGCAGTTCTTC.

This clonotype has more than one count but fewer than ten. The chain has TRBV4-1 and TRBJ1-6, with TRBD1 matching over 8 bases. The trim removed 5 bases at V and 9 bases at J, leaving 9 bases unmatched. CDR1 and CDR2 from the germline V gene are MGHRA and YSYEKL. CDR3 length: 15 amino acids. DNA for the CDR3: TGCGCCAGCAGCTCAAAGGACAGGGAAGCTTCACCCCTCCACTTT. Its protein is CASSSKDREASPLHF.

This clonotype appeared a few times. The chain has TRBV12-3 or TRBV12-4 and TRBJ2-3; the D gene is possibly TRBD2 (6 bases). The length of the CDR3 is 14 residues. Trimming removed 5 bases from V and 8 bases from J, with 17 bases in between. This chain's CDR3 is CASSPGTPGLTQYF. Here the CDR3 DNA reads TGTGCCAGCAGTCCCGGGACTCCGGGGCTTACGCAGTATTTT.

There are many counts of this clonotype. The V and J genes are TRBV20-1 and TRBJ1-1; TRBD1 matches 7 bases. The J segment lost 2 bases and the V segment lost 4 bases, leaving 13 bases of the junction unmatched. CDR3 size: 16 residues. Germline V gene data show CDR1 as DFQATT and CDR2 as SNEGSKA (reference sequence). CDR3 DNA: TGCAGTGCTAAAGTGACAGGGATTCGTATCAACACTGAAGCTTTCTTT. This gives the protein CSAKVTGIRINTEAFF.

J is TRBJ2-5 and V is TRBV13; TRBD2 aligns across 12 bases. There are 15 residues in the CDR3. CDR1 is PRHDT, CDR2 FYEKMQ, per germline (reference sequence). With 6 bases clipped from V and 3 bases from J, the junction kept 5 bases outside the gene matches. In DNA form, the CDR3 reads TGTGCCAGCAGGACTAGCGGGGGTCCTGAAGAGACCCAGTACTTC. This gives the protein CASRTSGGPEETQYF. Variable domain in full (rest from reference TRBV13 and TRBJ2-5): AAGVIQSPRHLIKEKRETATLKCYPIPRHDTVYWYQQGPGQDPQFLISFYEKMQSDKGSIPDRFSAQQFSDYHSELNMSSLELGDSALYFCASRTSGGPEETQYFGPGTRLLVL.

This clonotype has just a few counts. V and J are TRBV5-1 and TRBJ1-1; maybe TRBD1 (5 bases). The CDR3 contains 13 residues. V lost 2 bases, J lost 3 bases, and 8 bases lay in between. Germline CDR1 reads SGHRS; CDR2 reads YFSETQ. The CDR3 coding sequence is TGCGCCAGCAGCTTCTCGGGGGACACTGAAGCTTTCTTT. This sequence encodes CASSFSGDTEAFF.

This clonotype was counted between two and nine times. The V call is TRBV5-1, the J call TRBJ2-7; 9 positions agree with TRBD1. Germline V lookup: CDR1 SGHRS, CDR2 YFSETQ. V was pared by 4 bases and J by 1 base, with 6 bases of the junction left unmatched. CDR3 length: 15 amino acids. CDR3 residues: CASSLDRGRSYEQYF. The CDR3 DNA reads as TGCGCCAGCAGCCTGGACAGGGGACGGTCCTACGAGCAGTACTTC.

This clonotype was found a few times. This chain links TRBV10-3 with TRBJ2-2, with D hard to call. CDR3 length equals 13 residues. Germline CDR1 is ENHRY and CDR2 is SYGVKD. The ends were cut back, 3 bases at V and 6 bases at J, with 8 bases in the middle. The CDR3 spells CAISDGPPGELFF. CDR3 DNA: TGTGCCATCAGTGACGGACCACCCGGGGAGCTGTTTTTT.

This clonotype appeared a few times. The gene calls are TRBV5-1 and TRBJ2-1; D is undetermined. CDR1 SGHRS and CDR2 YFSETQ come from the germline V gene. Trimming shortened V by 1 base and J by 0 bases, and 11 bases separated the two germline ends. CDR3 length: 16 residues. CDR3 region: CASSLLVKRSYNEQFF. CDR3 sequence (DNA): TGCGCCAGCAGCTTGTTGGTAAAACGCTCCTACAATGAGCAGTTCTTC. Filled out from reference TRBV5-1 and TRBJ2-1, the complete variable domain reads KAGVTQTPRYLIKTRGQQVTLSCSPISGHRSVSWYQQTPGQGLQFLFEYFSETQRNKGNFPGRFSGRQFSNSRSEMNVSTLELGDSALYLCASSLLVKRSYNEQFFGPGTRLTVL.

This clonotype was recorded a few times. The chain carries TRBV7-3 and TRBJ2-2; a weak D match, TRBD1 (5 bases). Per the germline V gene, CDR1 is SGHTA and CDR2 is FQGTGA. V dropped 6 bases and J dropped 3 bases, with 11 bases sitting between them. The CDR3 totals 14 residues. In DNA form, the CDR3 reads TGTGCCAGCAGATCACAGGCGCACACCGGGGAGCTGTTTTTT. Protein sequence: CASRSQAHTGELFF.

This clonotype was detected many times. The rearrangement joins TRBV5-1 to TRBJ1-1, with 10 bases matching TRBD1. Per the germline V gene, CDR1 is SGHRS and CDR2 is YFSETQ. Trimming took 4 bases from V and 1 from J; bases not matched to a gene: 7. This CDR3 has 16 residues. CDR3 DNA sequence: TGCGCCAGCAGCCGACAGGGGGCTCGGCAGAACACTGAAGCTTTCTTT. Translation gives CASSRQGARQNTEAFF. The complete variable domain, with remaining parts taken from reference TRBV5-1 and TRBJ1-1, reads KAGVTQTPRYLIKTRGQQVTLSCSPISGHRSVSWYQQTPGQGLQFLFEYFSETQRNKGNFPGRFSGRQFSNSRSEMNVSTLELGDSALYLCASSRQGARQNTEAFFGQGTRLTVV.

On this clonotype: Just one base apart from a much larger clone, this may be a read error. Written as DNA, the CDR3 is TGCAGTGCTATTAGCGGGAGTGGCACAGATACGCAGTATTTT. Residues: CSAISGSGTDTQYF. The rearrangement uses TRBV20-1 and TRBJ2-3; TRBD2 matches 9 bases. J gave up 1 base and V 4 bases, and 3 bases lay outside the gene matches. Germline lookup yields CDR1 DFQATT and CDR2 SNEGSKA (reference sequence). The CDR3 length is 14 residues.

This clonotype was observed many times. CDR3 residues: CASSQEAGGGYEQYF. CDR3 bases: TGTGCCAGCAGCCAAGAGGCGGGAGGAGGGTACGAGCAGTACTTC. The genes are TRBV4-2 and TRBJ2-7; 8 bases are a match to TRBD2. V was pared by 0 bases and J by 4 bases, with 5 bases of the junction left unmatched. Germline V gene data show CDR1 as LGHNA and CDR2 as YNFKEQ. The length of the CDR3 is 15 residues.

This clonotype was found many times. V is TRBV20-1 and J is TRBJ2-1; TRBD2 might be the D (5 bases). This CDR3 is built from 17 residues. V was pared by 3 bases and J by 0 bases, with 18 bases between. Germline V gene sequence: CDR1 DFQATT, CDR2 SNEGSKA (reference sequence). The CDR3 reads CSASGVRAESSYNEQFF. DNA for the CDR3: TGCAGTGCTAGTGGGGTGAGGGCCGAGAGCTCCTACAATGAGCAGTTCTTC.

This clonotype was observed at least ten times. J is TRBJ2-3 and V is TRBV29-1; D uncertain. The V gene lost 4 bases and the J gene lost 2 bases, with 4 bases spanning the gap. Germline lookup yields CDR1 SQVTM and CDR2 ANQGSEA. The CDR3 has 11 residues. The CDR3: CSVGTTDTQYF. Here the CDR3 DNA reads TGCAGCGTTGGGACCACAGATACGCAGTATTTT.

This clonotype has just a few counts. The rearrangement joins TRBV19 to TRBJ1-1, with D possibly being TRBD1 (5 bases). V dropped 7 bases and J dropped 2 bases, with 17 bases sitting between them. The CDR3 totals 15 residues. Per the germline V gene, CDR1 is LNHDA and CDR2 is SQIVND (reference sequence). In DNA, the CDR3 is TGTGCCAGTACGGAGGCCGGGACGGAAAACACTGAAGCTTTCTTT. Translation gives CASTEAGTENTEAFF.

The V gene is TRBV6-1, the J gene TRBJ1-4; D perhaps matches TRBD1 (6 bases). Germline loops: CDR1 MNHNS, CDR2 SASEGT. The V end was cut by 8 bases, the J end by 6 bases, with 19 bases between. The CDR3 is 15 residues long. CDR3 in amino acids: CASSHTGARDEKLFF. CDR3 sequence (DNA): TGTGCCAGCTCTCATACGGGGGCTCGAGATGAAAAACTGTTTTTT.

This clonotype was seen repeatedly, ten times or more. The J gene is TRBJ2-7, the V gene TRBV27; TRBD2 matches at 9 bases. This CDR3 spans 13 amino acids. The V and J ends lost 9 bases and 4 bases, in that order; junction bases with no gene match: 7. The germline V gene encodes CDR1 MNHEY and CDR2 SMNVEV (reference sequence). The CDR3 sequence: CASKRLADYEQYF. In nucleotides, the CDR3 is TGTGCCAGTAAAAGACTAGCGGATTACGAGCAGTACTTC.

On this clonotype: It may be a read error: a sequence one base away is much more abundant. The chain has TRBV2 and TRBJ2-6; no clear D gene. The CDR3 is 14 residues long. Germline loops: CDR1 SNHLY, CDR2 FYNNEI. The CDR3 loop reads CASRRPSGSNVLTF. The CDR3 DNA sequence: TGTGCCAGCAGGCGACCCTCTGGGTCCAACGTCCTGACTTTC.

This chain uses TRBV29-1 with TRBJ2-1, with a tentative D call TRBD1 (6 bases). The germline V gene has CDR1 SQVTM and CDR2 ANQGSEA. The CDR3 is 13 amino acids. V lost 6 bases, J lost 6 bases, and 15 bases lay in between. In DNA form, the CDR3 reads TGCAGCGTGGGGGCACAGGGCGCCAATGAGCAGTTCTTC. This sequence encodes CSVGAQGANEQFF.